The 31 T cell receptor beta chains in this list originate from one sample, sequenced in a study of T cell responses to AZD1222 COVID-19 vaccine (dated by TCRdb to the early 2020s). Libraries were prepared through the immunoSEQ multiplex PCR assay. TCRdb took this table from immuneACCESS and kept in-frame rearrangements with V and J called. Such tables lack part of the clones; where checked against another copy, unresolved V genes explain under half of the gap, and the rest is unexplained. The sample data list 150,000 to 180,000 clones, and 90% to 95% of these were observed just once. The top ten hold roughly 1.6% of the sample. The time point label on this specimen signifies: about 28 days (+/-7) after the second vaccine dose. Sequencing was performed on peripheral blood, taken 28 days after the second AZD1222 dose. The receptors shown here come from an adult who received the AZD1222 COVID-19 vaccine.

This chain uses TRBV3-1 (or the pseudogene TRBV3-2) with TRBJ1-2; D ambiguous. The V gene lost 4 bases and the J gene lost 4 bases, with 16 bases spanning the gap. The CDR3 totals 15 residues. The germline V gene encodes CDR1 LGHDT and CDR2 YNNKEL (reference sequence). The CDR3 DNA reads as TGTGCCAGCAGCCCCAGCCCTCAGGCGCTCTATGGCTACACCTTC. It codes for CASSPSPQALYGYTF.

The rearrangement uses TRBV3-1 (or the pseudogene TRBV3-2) and TRBJ1-5, with unresolved D. Trimming pared 4 bases from V and 4 bases from J, leaving 5 bases between. The CDR3 totals 12 residues. CDR1 and CDR2 from the germline V gene are LGHDT and YNNKEL (reference sequence). In DNA, the CDR3 is TGTGCCAGCAGCCTACCGAATCAGCCCCAGCATTTT. Protein: CASSLPNQPQHF.

Relative to its sample, this clone is medium-sized. This chain connects TRBV2 to TRBJ1-1; D unclear. CDR1 and CDR2 (germline): SNHLY, FYNNEI. The CDR3 is made up of 14 amino acids. Trimming cost V 2 bases and J 0 bases, with 7 bases left between them. The CDR3 reads CASSEPKMNTEAFF. The CDR3 DNA sequence: TGTGCCAGCAGTGAACCCAAAATGAACACTGAAGCTTTCTTT. Using reference TRBV2 and TRBJ1-1 for the parts outside the CDR3, the full variable domain is EPEVTQTPSHQVTQMGQEVILRCVPISNHLYFYWYRQILGQKVEFLVSFYNNEISEKSEIFDDQFSVERPDGSNFTLKIRSTKLEDSAMYFCASSEPKMNTEAFFGQGTRLTVV.

The chain couples TRBV11-2 to TRBJ2-3; 8 bases are a match to TRBD2. Germline loops: CDR1 SGHAT, CDR2 FQNNGV. Unmatched junction bases numbered 14, after V lost 0 bases and J lost 6 bases. This CDR3 spans 18 amino acids. CDR3 residues: CASSLDVRGRLLSDTQYF. In DNA form, the CDR3 reads TGTGCCAGCAGCTTAGACGTCCGCGGGAGGCTTTTATCCGATACGCAGTATTTT.

The CDR3 nucleotides read TGTGCCAGCAGCTTGGGGGGGGCTAAACGGACAGATACGCAGTATTTT. This encodes CASSLGGAKRTDTQYF. The chain has TRBV13 and TRBJ2-3; possibly TRBD2 for D (7 bases). This CDR3 spans 16 amino acids. V lost 3 bases, J lost 3 bases, and 16 bases lay in between. Germline values: CDR1 PRHDT, CDR2 FYEKMQ (reference sequence).

V usage is TRBV9 and J usage is TRBJ2-5; the match to TRBD2 covers 12 bases. Looked up from germline, CDR1 is SGDLS and CDR2 is YYNGEE. The V segment lost 3 bases and the J segment 4 bases; nucleotides outside the gene matches: 7. The CDR3 consists of 16 residues. CDR3 in amino acids: CASSAKTSGRGETQYF. As DNA, the CDR3 is TGTGCCAGCAGCGCCAAGACTAGCGGGAGAGGAGAGACCCAGTACTTC.

The J gene is TRBJ1-2, the V gene TRBV25-1, with a possible D match to TRBD1 (6 bases). In germline, CDR1 is MGHDK, CDR2 SYGVNS. Trimming pared 5 bases from V and 2 bases from J, leaving 12 bases between. The CDR3 contains 14 residues. Here the CDR3 DNA reads TGTGCCAGCAGTAATCCGGGACAAAACTATGGCTACACCTTC. Translated: CASSNPGQNYGYTF.

The CDR3 protein is CASSLGNRVASPLHF. Here the CDR3 DNA reads TGTGCCAGCAGCTTGGGGAACAGGGTGGCCTCACCCCTCCACTTT. The chain uses TRBV5-4 and TRBJ1-6, with D maybe TRBD1 (6 bases). Between the trimmed V and J ends, which lost 0 bases and 10 bases, there was a span of 14 bases. The germline gives CDR1 SGHNT, CDR2 YYREEE (reference sequence). The CDR3 extends over 15 amino acids.

The chain uses TRBV30 and TRBJ2-6, with TRBD1 identical over 9 bases. The germline gives CDR1 GTSNPN, CDR2 SVGIG (reference sequence). The CDR3 sequence is 18 residues long. The V gene end was trimmed by 0 bases and the J gene end by 0 bases; junction bases not matched to a gene: 6. CDR3 sequence: CAWSVGDRVLSGANVLTF. In nucleotides, the CDR3 is TGTGCCTGGAGTGTAGGGGACAGGGTCCTCTCTGGGGCCAACGTCCTGACTTTC.

The rearrangement uses TRBV6-5 and TRBJ2-1; no reliable D call. Germline CDR1 MNHEY, CDR2 SVGAGI. Trimming left V 2 bases short and J 3 bases short, with 5 bases between. The CDR3 runs 13 residues. CDR3 residues: CASSYGFYNEQFF. In nucleotides, the CDR3 is TGTGCCAGCAGTTACGGCTTCTACAATGAGCAGTTCTTC.

The rearrangement joins TRBV12-3 or TRBV12-4 to TRBJ1-5; D remains unclear. The V end was cut by 6 bases, the J end by 5 bases, with 8 bases between. This CDR3 region has 12 residues. CDR3 sequence (DNA): TGTGCCAGCAGCCCAGCGCATCAGCCCCAGCATTTT. This codes for CASSPAHQPQHF.

This chain uses TRBV9 with TRBJ1-2; possible D gene TRBD1, 5 bases. Germline V gene data show CDR1 as SGDLS and CDR2 as YYNGEE. The CDR3 contains 11 residues. The ends were cut back, 6 bases at V and 9 bases at J, with 12 bases in the middle. The DNA of the CDR3 is TGTGCCAGCAACGGGGGTTCCCGCTACACCTTC. Amino acids: CASNGGSRYTF.

This clone was recorded only once. This chain connects TRBV5-6 to TRBJ1-6; D remains ambiguous. The CDR3 is made up of 15 amino acids. V was trimmed by 0 bases and J by 12 bases, leaving 16 bases between them. Germline V gene sequence: CDR1 SGHDT, CDR2 YYEEEE. Written as DNA, the CDR3 is TGTGCCAGCAGCTTGGGGCCCCCGGCGGGAGAACCCCTCCACTTT. This translates into CASSLGPPAGEPLHF.

The chain uses TRBV11-2 and TRBJ1-1; TRBD1 is a possible D gene (6 bases). CDR3 length equals 14 residues. Trimming stripped 7 bases from V and 5 bases from J, with 17 bases between. CDR1 and CDR2 (germline): SGHAT, FQNNGV. The CDR3 DNA is TGTGCCAGCACCCAAGGGGGGGGCGGGACTGAAGCTTTCTTT. Its protein is CASTQGGGGTEAFF.

The chain couples TRBV7-8 to TRBJ2-3; D not certain. From germline, CDR1 is SGHVS and CDR2 FQNEAQ. V lost 2 bases and J lost 2, with 8 bases in between. The CDR3 extends over 14 amino acids. CDR3: CASSLYKTTDTQYF. The CDR3 coding sequence is TGTGCCAGCAGCTTATACAAAACCACAGATACGCAGTATTTT.

The CDR3 is CASSFWGSNQPQHF. CDR3 nucleotide sequence: TGTGCCAGCAGTTTTTGGGGTAGTAATCAGCCCCAGCATTTT. The V and J genes are TRBV27 and TRBJ1-5; D is undetermined. From germline, CDR1 is MNHEY and CDR2 SMNVEV (reference sequence). The CDR3 is made up of 14 amino acids. V was pared by 3 bases and J by 4 bases, with 10 bases between.

The sample holds one count of this clone. This chain joins TRBV27 and TRBJ2-3; TRBD2 aligns across 10 bases. Germline V gives CDR1 MNHEY, CDR2 SMNVEV (reference sequence). V lost 5 bases and J lost 6; bases outside the gene matches: 11. The CDR3 spans 16 residues. The CDR3 nucleotides read TGTGCCAGCAGTATCTTAGCGGGAGGTGATAAGGATACGCAGTATTTT. It is translated as CASSILAGGDKDTQYF.

The chain uses TRBV2 and TRBJ1-6; perhaps TRBD1 as D (6 bases). This CDR3 region has 14 residues. The germline V and J ends were trimmed by 3 bases and 15 bases, with 18 bases remaining between them. Germline V gene sequence: CDR1 SNHLY, CDR2 FYNNEI. The DNA of the CDR3 is TGTGCCAGCAGTGATTGGGACACCTCCCAGGGCCTCCACTTT. Amino acids: CASSDWDTSQGLHF.

This chain's CDR3 is CASSQPLGDPNTEAFF. CDR3 DNA: TGCGCCAGCAGCCAACCATTGGGGGATCCGAACACTGAAGCTTTCTTT. The rearrangement joins TRBV4-1 to TRBJ1-1; possible D gene TRBD1, 5 bases. Germline V CDR1 and CDR2: MGHRA, YSYEKL. The ends were cut back, 2 bases at V and 1 base at J, with 14 bases in the middle. The CDR3 contains 16 residues.

The rearrangement links TRBV28 to TRBJ1-1, with a possible D match to TRBD1 (6 bases). The CDR3 length is 18 residues. Germline CDR1 MDHEN, CDR2 SYDVKM. Trimming shortened V by 0 bases and J by 0 bases, and 17 bases separated the two germline ends. CDR3 protein: CASSLWGRGLIMNTEAFF. CDR3 in DNA: TGTGCCAGCAGTTTATGGGGCAGGGGACTGATCATGAACACTGAAGCTTTCTTT.

This CDR3 is CASSQGPLGGGYNEQFF. The CDR3 DNA reads TGTGCCAGCAGCCAAGGCCCCCTGGGGGGGGGTTACAATGAGCAGTTCTTC. The rearrangement links TRBV3-1 (or the pseudogene TRBV3-2) to TRBJ2-1; 7 nucleotides align to TRBD2. This CDR3 has 17 amino acids. With 1 base clipped from V and 4 bases from J, the junction kept 10 bases outside the gene matches. CDR1 and CDR2 from the germline V gene are LGHDT and YNNKEL (reference sequence).

The CDR3 nucleotides read TGTGCCAGCAGCTCCCCAGACAGACACACAGATACGCAGTATTTT. It is translated as CASSSPDRHTDTQYF. The chain combines TRBV7-6 with TRBJ2-3; D is possibly TRBD1 (5 bases). V lost 4 bases to trimming and J lost 2 bases, with 13 bases between them. CDR1 is SGHVS and CDR2 is FNYEAQ in the germline V gene. The CDR3 has 15 amino acids.

V gene TRBV14 combines with J gene TRBJ2-2; maybe TRBD2 (6 bases). The V end lost 1 base, the J end lost 9 bases, and 12 bases lay between the germline ends. This CDR3 comprises 14 residues. Germline CDR1 and CDR2: SGHDN and FVKESK. The CDR3 DNA sequence: TGTGCCAGCAGCCAAGGTGCGGGGAATCGGGAGCTGTTTTTT. This translates into CASSQGAGNRELFF.

The gene calls are TRBV3-1 (or the pseudogene TRBV3-2) and TRBJ2-7, with D possibly being TRBD2 (5 bases). V was clipped by 6 bases and J by 4 bases, with 13 bases between them. The CDR3 totals 13 residues. Germline V gene lookup returns CDR1 LGHDT and CDR2 YNNKEL (reference sequence). CDR3 sequence: CASSPGLKYEQYF. The CDR3 coding sequence is TGTGCCAGCAGTCCGGGATTAAAATACGAGCAGTACTTC.

V and J are TRBV19 and TRBJ1-4; possible D gene TRBD1, 5 bases. The germline CDR1 and CDR2 sequences are LNHDA and SQIVND (reference sequence). The CDR3 has 14 amino acids. V was cut by 3 bases and J by 8 bases, with 13 bases left in between. CDR3 residues: CASSIEGPEEKLFF. The CDR3, as DNA: TGTGCCAGTAGTATCGAGGGACCGGAGGAAAAACTGTTTTTT.

This clone came up once. The chain has TRBV18 and TRBJ2-3, with D possibly matching TRBD1 (5 bases). Trimming left V 4 bases short and J 1 base short, with 21 bases between. This CDR3 is built from 18 residues. Per germline, CDR1 KGHSH and CDR2 LQKENI. The DNA for the CDR3 is TGTGCCAGCTCACTCCGACCGAGTTCAGGGAAGGGCACAGATACGCAGTATTTT. Amino acids: CASSLRPSSGKGTDTQYF.

CDR3 in amino acids: CASSTTSGEGGYTGELFF. The CDR3 region has the DNA TGTGCCAGCAGCACGACTAGCGGGGAGGGAGGGTACACCGGGGAGCTGTTTTTT. V and J are TRBV9 and TRBJ2-2; 11 bases agree with TRBD2. V lost 4 bases and J lost 3; bases outside the gene matches: 11. In germline, CDR1 is SGDLS, CDR2 YYNGEE. This CDR3 has 18 residues.

The chain uses TRBV7-3 and TRBJ2-2; D uncertain. The V gene's germline CDR1 is SGHTA and CDR2 FQGTGA. There are 12 residues in the CDR3. Trimming cost V 2 bases and J 7 bases, with 5 bases left between them. CDR3 bases: TGTGCCAGCAGCTTAGGGAACGGGGAGCTGTTTTTT. Its protein product is CASSLGNGELFF. Full variable domain (missing parts from reference TRBV7-3 and TRBJ2-2): GAGVSQTPSNKVTEKGKYVELRCDPISGHTALYWYRQSLGQGPEFLIYFQGTGAADDSGLPNDRFFAVRPEGSVSTLKIQRTERGDSAVYLCASSLGNGELFFGEGSRLTVL.

This clone was counted only a few times. The rearrangement links TRBV28 to TRBJ1-5; maybe TRBD1 (5 bases). CDR1 is MDHEN, CDR2 SYDVKM, per germline. V was pared by 3 bases and J by 3 bases, with 12 bases between. This CDR3 region has 15 residues. CDR3 sequence (DNA): TGTGCCAGCAGTTTGGCTGGGGCGTACAATCAGCCCCAGCATTTT. Translated: CASSLAGAYNQPQHF.

CDR3 bases: TGTGCCAGCATGGAGGGAAGGGGGGCGTCCGAGCAGTACTTC. Residues: CASMEGRGASEQYF. The rearrangement joins TRBV6-1 to TRBJ2-7; possibly TRBD1 or TRBD2 for D (6 bases each). The CDR3 runs 14 residues. The germline gives CDR1 MNHNS, CDR2 SASEGT. V gave up 7 bases and J gave up 6 bases, with 19 bases separating them.

The genes are TRBV6-5 and TRBJ2-5; 8 bases are a match to TRBD1. The CDR3 extends over 14 amino acids. V lost 6 bases, J lost 4 bases, and 7 bases stayed unmatched. Germline CDR1 reads MNHEY; CDR2 reads SVGAGI. This chain's CDR3 is CASSKDRAGETQYF. CDR3 DNA sequence: TGTGCCAGCAGCAAGGACAGGGCGGGAGAGACCCAGTACTTC.